The 18 T cell receptor beta chains presented below share a single source sample, sequenced in a study of T cells in Graves' hyperthyroidism and ophthalmopathy (dated by TCRdb to the late 2010s). Libraries came from multiplex PCR. The data were produced on an Illumina HiSeq 2000. TCR beta CDR3 regions were amplified from RNA transcripts. The TCR CDR3 was subjected to a first round of RT-PCR using the HTBI primer set and the Qiagen OneStep RT-PCR kit. TCRdb itself trimmed the public reads at Q25 with fastp, ran MiXCR and retained productive beta chains. For every CDR3 protein sequence, its rows merge into one entry that carries the most common genes and DNA. Here the sample has about 570,000 distinct CDR3 sequences; about 43% occur a single time. Over 15% of the sample rests with the top ten. Sequencing was done on a sample of peripheral blood or thyroid tissue (not recorded which). The receptor source for this set is an adult woman with Graves' disease, either hyperthyroidism or ophthalmopathy (not recorded which).

Turning to this clonotype: This could be a read error, since a much larger clone is one nucleotide away. The chain combines TRBV20-1 with TRBJ2-7; D could derive from TRBD1 or TRBD2 (5 bases each). The ends were cut back, 5 bases at V and 5 bases at J, with 19 bases in the middle. Per the germline V gene, CDR1 is DFQATT and CDR2 is SNEGSKA (reference sequence). The CDR3 totals 14 residues. CDR3 region: CSAARRKGAHEQYF. CDR3 in DNA: TGCAGTGCTGCTAGGAGGAAAGGGGCCCACGAGCAGTACTTC.

In its sample, this clonotype was seen many times. V and J are TRBV11-2 and TRBJ1-3, with a possible D match to TRBD1 (6 bases). The V end lost 6 bases, the J end lost 4 bases, and 13 bases lay between the germline ends. Germline-derived CDR1 and CDR2 are SGHAT and FQNNGV. CDR3 length: 14 amino acids. This chain's CDR3 is CASSVGASGNTIYF. CDR3 coding DNA: TGTGCCAGCAGTGTGGGGGCGTCGGGAAACACCATATATTTT.

This clonotype has a count of ten or more. The genes are TRBV7-9 and TRBJ2-7, with D tentatively TRBD1 (5 bases). V lost 8 bases and J lost 5, with 7 bases in between. Looked up from germline, CDR1 is SEHNR and CDR2 is FQNEAQ (reference sequence). The CDR3 loop spans 10 amino acids. In nucleotides, the CDR3 is TGTGCCAGCTGGGGCGACGAGCAGTACTTC. Its protein product is CASWGDEQYF.

On this clonotype itself: Because it lacks the conserved phenylalanine or tryptophan at the end, this CDR3 is likely a read error. The DNA is omitted, as the CDR3 cannot be located on it reliably, and the CDR3 follows TCRdb's listing. The V gene is TRBV7-2, the J gene TRBJ2-2; the table gives TRBD1 as D, unverified against the DNA. Germline CDR1 reads SGHTA; CDR2 reads FQGNSA. The CDR3 sequence runs 10 residues, both termini included. The CDR3 reads CASSNPGRPV.

There are many counts of this clonotype. The chain couples TRBV2 to TRBJ2-7; 7 bases map to TRBD2. CDR1 is SNHLY and CDR2 is FYNNEI in the germline V gene. The V gene end was trimmed by 1 base and the J gene end by 2 bases; junction bases not matched to a gene: 5. CDR3 length: 15 amino acids. The CDR3 nucleotides are TGTGCCAGCAGTGAAGGCGGCGGGAGACCCTACGAGCAGTACTTC. As protein: CASSEGGGRPYEQYF.

This clonotype was observed many times. This chain's CDR3 is CSASGVMNTEAFF. Written as DNA, the CDR3 is TGCAGTGCTAGCGGGGTCATGAACACTGAAGCTTTCTTT. This chain joins TRBV20-1 and TRBJ1-1; no definite D call. Per the germline V gene, CDR1 is DFQATT and CDR2 is SNEGSKA (reference sequence). Deletions cut 3 bases from V and 0 bases from J, with 8 bases between. The CDR3 totals 13 residues.

The rearrangement joins TRBV10-3 to TRBJ2-7, with 10 nucleotides matching TRBD1. V lost 7 bases to trimming and J lost 2 bases; unmatched junction nucleotides: 11. The germline V gene encodes CDR1 ENHRY and CDR2 SYGVKD. The CDR3 totals 16 residues. CDR3 in DNA: TGTGCCATCAATGGACAGGGGGGTTGGAACCCCTACGAGCAGTACTTC. Protein product: CAINGQGGWNPYEQYF.

The rearrangement links TRBV19 to TRBJ1-1; the D is unclear. Germline lookup yields CDR1 LNHDA and CDR2 SQIVND (reference sequence). The V end was cut by 0 bases, the J end by 2 bases, with 10 bases between. The CDR3 spans 15 residues. Written as DNA, the CDR3 is TGTGCCAGTAGTATAGATGAAGGAATCAACACTGAAGCTTTCTTT. Protein: CASSIDEGINTEAFF.

This clonotype was counted ten times or more. This sequence joins TRBV29-1 and TRBJ2-2, with D tentatively TRBD2 (6 bases). The V and J ends lost 6 bases and 2 bases respectively, with 10 bases between them. The CDR3 sequence is 13 residues long. Germline-derived CDR1 and CDR2 are SQVTM and ANQGSEA. The CDR3 is CSVPGLNTGELFF. The CDR3 DNA reads TGCAGCGTCCCGGGACTTAACACCGGGGAGCTGTTTTTT.

The V call is TRBV6-6, the J call TRBJ2-7, with a weak D call TRBD1 (5 bases). TRBJ2-5 matches the DNA end more closely, so the J call is doubtful. The CDR3 has 13 amino acids. CDR1 and CDR2 (germline): MNHNY, SVGAGI (reference sequence). The CDR3 reads CDIQDMSQETQYF. The CDR3 DNA is TGTGACATACAGGACATGAGTCAAGAGACCCAGTACTTC.

The chain employs TRBV18 and TRBJ1-2; TRBD1 matches 9 bases. The CDR3 covers 17 residues. Per the germline V gene, CDR1 is KGHSH and CDR2 is LQKENI. Trimming took 2 bases from V and 7 from J; bases not matched to a gene: 14. Here the CDR3 reads CASSPSGTGTLSSGYTF. The CDR3 bases are TGTGCCAGCTCACCATCCGGGACAGGGACTCTCTCTTCTGGCTACACCTTC.

The chain employs TRBV20-1 and TRBJ1-5, with TRBD1 matching 8 bases. CDR1 is DFQATT, CDR2 SNEGSKA, per germline (reference sequence). The J segment lost 4 bases and the V segment lost 0 bases, leaving 2 bases of the junction unmatched. The CDR3 runs to 14 residues. CDR3 sequence: CSARDRQGNQPQHF. In nucleotides, the CDR3 is TGCAGTGCTAGAGATCGACAGGGGAATCAGCCCCAGCATTTT.

This clonotype showed up many times. The J gene is TRBJ1-1, the V gene TRBV11-2; no reliable D call. Germline V lookup: CDR1 SGHAT, CDR2 FQNNGV. The CDR3 contains 16 residues. V lost 2 bases to trimming and J lost 0 bases, with 13 bases between them. Written as DNA, the CDR3 is TGTGCCAGCAGCTTAAAGCGGCAGGCGTTGAACACTGAAGCTTTCTTT. This translates into CASSLKRQALNTEAFF.

The chain combines TRBV19 with TRBJ1-5; possibly TRBD1 for D (6 bases). Trimming cost V 3 bases and J 0 bases, with 9 bases left between them. Per germline, CDR1 LNHDA and CDR2 SQIVND (reference sequence). The CDR3 runs 15 residues. The CDR3 reads CASSIGGLSNQPQHF. DNA for the CDR3: TGTGCCAGTAGTATCGGGGGCCTTAGCAATCAGCCCCAGCATTTT. The full variable domain, completed using reference TRBV19 and TRBJ1-5, is DGGITQSPKYLFRKEGQNVTLSCEQNLNHDAMYWYRQDPGQGLRLIYYSQIVNDFQKGDIAEGYSVSREKKESFPLTVTSAQKNPTAFYLCASSIGGLSNQPQHFGDGTRLSIL.

The chain has TRBV9 and TRBJ2-1, with TRBD2 identical over 9 bases. The germline V gene has CDR1 SGDLS and CDR2 YYNGEE. V shed 0 bases, J shed 8 bases, and the junction held 6 bases outside the gene matches. The CDR3 totals 15 residues. CDR3 loop: CASSVESGRQDEQFF. The CDR3 DNA reads as TGTGCCAGCAGCGTAGAGAGCGGGAGGCAGGATGAGCAGTTCTTC.

This clonotype showed up many times. The chain joins TRBV29-1 to TRBJ2-5; D tentatively fits TRBD1 or TRBD2 (5 bases each). With 7 bases removed from V and 8 bases from J, the gap between germline ends came to 14 bases. CDR3 length equals 11 residues. Germline CDR1 and CDR2: SQVTM and ANQGSEA. For the CDR3, the DNA is TGCAGCGGTGGGGGTTGGGAAACCCAGTACTTC. Translation gives CSGGGWETQYF. The whole variable domain, remainder taken from reference TRBV29-1 and TRBJ2-5, is SAVISQKPSRDICQRGTSLTIQCQVDSQVTMMFWYRQQPGQSLTLIATANQGSEATYESGFVIDKFPISRPNLTFSTLTVSNMSPEDSSIYLCSGGGWETQYFGPGTRLLVL.

As regards this clonotype: The junction departs from germline at one end; a sequencing error may be responsible. The chain has TRBV10-3 and TRBJ1-2; D may be TRBD1 (6 bases). The CDR3 spans 16 residues. Looked up from germline, CDR1 is ENHRY and CDR2 is SYGVKD. DNA of the CDR3: TGCGCCGTCCCCCGGGAGGAGACAGGTTCTATATCTGGCTACACCTTC. Its translation is CAVPREETGSISGYTF.

In its sample, this clonotype was seen a few times. The CDR3 loop is CASSFFTDNQPQHF. CDR3 nucleotides: TGTGCCAGCAGTTTTTTTACAGACAATCAGCCCCAGCATTTT. V is TRBV28 and J is TRBJ1-5; no clear D gene. CDR3 length: 14 residues. CDR1 MDHEN and CDR2 SYDVKM come from the germline V gene. The ends were cut back, 3 bases at V and 3 bases at J, with 9 bases in the middle. The full variable domain, completed using reference TRBV28 and TRBJ1-5, is DVKVTQSSRYLVKRTGEKVFLECVQDMDHENMFWYRQDPGLGLRLIYFSYDVKMKEKGDIPEGYSVSREKKERFSLILESASTNQTSMYLCASSFFTDNQPQHFGDGTRLSIL.